Sequencing of this T cell receptor beta chain was carried out in a study of blood T cell repertoires in COVID-19. At the level of the study: Some COVID-19 samples were acute and others convalescent; all came from the United States, Italy and Spain.

One Seattle source followed patients from active infection through their disease course. This CDR3 is 17 amino acids long. The J segment lost 0 bases and the V segment lost 2 bases, leaving 6 bases of the junction unmatched. The germline CDR1 and CDR2 sequences are MNHEY and SMNVEV (reference sequence). Per the original methods: Researchers report that nucleated cell counts were estimated from reference gene primer amplification. Using immunoSEQ multiplex PCR, the repertoire was profiled, and TCRdb retains in-frame clones only, with some absent. D and trimming come from the DNA, and the V and J calls and clone size come from that table. The sample consists of about 160,000 clones, roughly 80% of them appearing once.

The TCR sequence derives from a woman in her forties with COVID-19, enrolled during active disease. The gene calls are TRBV27 and TRBJ1-4; 7 nucleotides agree with TRBD1. Sequenced: peripheral blood. The CDR3 region is CASSLKPGTATNEKLFF. In DNA, the CDR3 is TGTGCCAGCAGTTTAAAGCCTGGGACAGCAACTAATGAAAAACTGTTTTTT.